A single sample is the source of the 21 T cell receptor beta chains below, sequenced in a study of blood T cell repertoires in COVID-19. Assay: immunoSEQ multiplex PCR; the TCRdb copy retains only in-frame clones and omits some. Of over 95,000 clones listed, around nine tenths were seen once; the top ten hold roughly 8.4%. Sample: peripheral blood. These receptors were collected from an older woman who had recovered from COVID-19.

The rearrangement joins TRBV7-8 to TRBJ1-2; 7 bases agree with TRBD1. Per germline, CDR1 SGHVS and CDR2 FQNEAQ. The CDR3 is 14 amino acids. V was pared by 5 bases and J by 5 bases, with 8 bases of the junction left unmatched. This CDR3 is CASSPQTGRYGYTF. The CDR3 nucleotides are TGTGCCAGCAGCCCACAGACAGGGCGATATGGCTACACCTTC.

The CDR3 loop is CASSEGQAVTQPQHF. The CDR3, as DNA: TGTGCCAGCAGTGAGGGACAGGCAGTTACCCAGCCCCAGCATTTT. The rearrangement joins TRBV6-1 to TRBJ1-5; 8 nucleotides agree with TRBD1. V shed 3 bases and J 7 bases; nucleotides not matched to a gene: 8. The CDR3 totals 15 residues. Per the germline V gene, CDR1 is MNHNS and CDR2 is SASEGT.

The gene calls are TRBV3-1 (or the pseudogene TRBV3-2) and TRBJ1-5; TRBD1 agrees at 8 bases. CDR3 length equals 20 residues. Looked up from germline, CDR1 is LGHDT and CDR2 is YNNKEL (reference sequence). After removal of 1 base from V and 0 bases from J, the junction contained 14 bases not matched to a gene. The CDR3 DNA is TGTGCCAGCAGCCAAGTGCCCTCAGGGGGCCGGTCGGATAGCAATCAGCCCCAGCATTTT. It is translated as CASSQVPSGGRSDSNQPQHF.

This clone was found once. The chain has TRBV3-1 (or the pseudogene TRBV3-2) and TRBJ2-7; D unclear. V gave up 2 bases and J gave up 6 bases, with 20 bases separating them. The germline V gene encodes CDR1 LGHDT and CDR2 YNNKEL (reference sequence). This CDR3 contains 16 residues. The CDR3 DNA reads TGTGCCAGCAGCCAAAGGCCCGCGGCCCGACGACGCGAGCAGTACTTC. Translating it yields CASSQRPAARRREQYF.

The gene calls are TRBV28 and TRBJ1-5, with a weak D call TRBD1 (5 bases). V was pared by 2 bases and J by 0 bases, with 17 bases between. The germline V gene has CDR1 MDHEN and CDR2 SYDVKM. CDR3 length: 18 amino acids. The CDR3 reads CASSLARQTRYSNQPQHF. CDR3 in DNA: TGTGCCAGCAGTTTAGCCCGACAGACACGGTATAGCAATCAGCCCCAGCATTTT. Complete variable domain (other parts from reference TRBV28 and TRBJ1-5): DVKVTQSSRYLVKRTGEKVFLECVQDMDHENMFWYRQDPGLGLRLIYFSYDVKMKEKGDIPEGYSVSREKKERFSLILESASTNQTSMYLCASSLARQTRYSNQPQHFGDGTRLSIL.

V usage is TRBV6-5 and J usage is TRBJ1-3; D is unclear. CDR3 size: 14 residues. Germline assignment: CDR1 MNHEY and CDR2 SVGAGI. The germline V and J ends were trimmed by 4 bases and 0 bases, with 7 bases remaining between them. The CDR3 DNA reads as TGTGCCAGCAGTTCATCTATCTCTGGAAACACCATATATTTT. Its translation is CASSSSISGNTIYF.

V gene TRBV19 combines with J gene TRBJ1-5; 7 bases align to TRBD1. The length of the CDR3 is 14 residues. V shed 3 bases, J shed 7 bases, and the junction held 6 bases outside the gene matches. Germline V gives CDR1 LNHDA, CDR2 SQIVND (reference sequence). This CDR3 reads CASSMSGGGQPQHF. The DNA for the CDR3 is TGTGCCAGTAGTATGTCAGGGGGTGGACAGCCCCAGCATTTT.

This clone was observed once. The chain is built from TRBV7-2 and TRBJ2-2; TRBD1 matches at 7 bases. Germline V gene lookup returns CDR1 SGHTA and CDR2 FQGNSA. Germline trimming cut 6 bases from V and 5 bases from J; bases unmatched to any gene: 9. This CDR3 is built from 15 residues. CDR3 in amino acids: CASSGQGQKTGELFF. For the CDR3, the DNA is TGTGCCAGCAGTGGTCAGGGACAGAAAACCGGGGAGCTGTTTTTT. Combining the CDR3 with reference TRBV7-2 and TRBJ2-2 gives the whole variable domain GAGVSQSPSNKVTEKGKDVELRCDPISGHTALYWYRQSLGQGLEFLIYFQGNSAPDKSGLPSDRFSAERTGGSVSTLTIQRTQQEDSAVYLCASSGQGQKTGELFFGEGSRLTVL.

This chain uses TRBV19 with TRBJ1-1, with 8 bases lining up with TRBD1. After removal of 6 bases from V and 5 bases from J, the junction contained 8 bases not matched to a gene. Looked up from germline, CDR1 is LNHDA and CDR2 is SQIVND (reference sequence). The CDR3 extends over 14 amino acids. DNA for the CDR3: TGTGCCAGTAGGACGTACAGGGGGGGGACTGAAGCTTTCTTT. Translating gives CASRTYRGGTEAFF. The full variable domain, its missing parts supplied by reference TRBV19 and TRBJ1-1, is DGGITQSPKYLFRKEGQNVTLSCEQNLNHDAMYWYRQDPGQGLRLIYYSQIVNDFQKGDIAEGYSVSREKKESFPLTVTSAQKNPTAFYLCASRTYRGGTEAFFGQGTRLTVV.

The chain links TRBV3-1 (or the pseudogene TRBV3-2) to TRBJ2-6; TRBD2 matches 8 bases. Germline trimming cut 2 bases from V and 4 bases from J; bases unmatched to any gene: 7. This CDR3 is 17 amino acids long. CDR1 and CDR2 from the germline V gene are LGHDT and YNNKEL (reference sequence). The CDR3 DNA follows: TGTGCCAGCAGCCAAAACCGGGAGGGCCACGGGGCCAACGTCCTGACTTTC. As protein: CASSQNREGHGANVLTF.

The V call is TRBV27, the J call TRBJ2-2, with 7 bases that match TRBD2. V shed 9 bases, J shed 5 bases, and the junction held 12 bases outside the gene matches. The length of the CDR3 is 15 residues. Germline assignment: CDR1 MNHEY and CDR2 SMNVEV (reference sequence). This chain's CDR3 is CASPYLSGETGELFF. As DNA, the CDR3 is TGTGCCAGTCCTTACTTGAGCGGGGAAACCGGGGAGCTGTTTTTT.

The genes are TRBV28 and TRBJ1-2; no reliable D call. This CDR3 has 13 residues. Trimming shortened V by 4 bases and J by 0 bases, and 6 bases separated the two germline ends. CDR1 MDHEN and CDR2 SYDVKM come from the germline V gene. CDR3 sequence (DNA): TGTGCCAGCAGTTCTCCTCCTAACTATGGCTACACCTTC. This translates into CASSSPPNYGYTF.

V gene TRBV6-2 or TRBV6-3 combines with J gene TRBJ2-1; maybe TRBD2 (5 bases). The V gene lost 3 bases and the J gene lost 14 bases, with 14 bases spanning the gap. Germline CDR1 and CDR2: MNHEY and SVGEGT. This CDR3 contains 12 residues. CDR3 protein: CASSYNYGREFF. Written as DNA, the CDR3 is TGTGCCAGCAGTTATAACTACGGGCGGGAGTTCTTC.

The J gene is TRBJ2-7, the V gene TRBV28; 7 positions agree with TRBD1. The CDR3 has 14 amino acids. CDR1 and CDR2 (germline): MDHEN, SYDVKM. V shed 2 bases and J 6 bases; nucleotides not matched to a gene: 7. The CDR3 DNA reads as TGTGCCAGCAGTTTAGACAGGGCCGCAGGCGAGCAGTACTTC. The encoded protein is CASSLDRAAGEQYF.

V usage is TRBV19 and J usage is TRBJ2-1, with 12 bases aligning to TRBD2. The CDR3 spans 18 residues. Germline V CDR1 and CDR2: LNHDA, SQIVND (reference sequence). The junction had 12 bases not matched to a gene; V was cut back by 6 bases and J by 3 bases. Here the CDR3 reads CASREWTSGKGFYNEQFF. The CDR3 region has the DNA TGTGCCAGTAGGGAATGGACTAGCGGGAAGGGCTTCTACAATGAGCAGTTCTTC.

The V call is TRBV12-3 or TRBV12-4, the J call TRBJ2-5; D gene ambiguous. The CDR3 covers 13 residues. V was pared by 6 bases and J by 0 bases, with 8 bases between. The CDR3 spells CASRPGNQETQYF. The CDR3 nucleotides read TGTGCCAGCAGGCCAGGTAACCAAGAGACCCAGTACTTC.

Turning to this clone: The sample carries other DNA sequences with the same CDR3. This chain links TRBV5-1 with TRBJ2-5; possible D gene TRBD2, 7 bases. Germline V gene lookup returns CDR1 SGHRS and CDR2 YFSETQ. CDR3 length: 15 amino acids. Trimming pared 2 bases from V and 4 bases from J, leaving 15 bases between. DNA for the CDR3: TGCGCCAGCAGCTTAAGGGGGGGGGCCGGAGAGACCCAGTACTTC. Its protein product is CASSLRGGAGETQYF.

The rearrangement uses TRBV5-1 and TRBJ2-2; D is perhaps TRBD2 (7 bases). Trimming removed 7 bases from V and 5 bases from J, with 9 bases in between. Germline V gene data show CDR1 as SGHRS and CDR2 as YFSETQ. The CDR3 has 12 amino acids. This chain's CDR3 is CASGGATGELFF. The CDR3 DNA is TGCGCCAGCGGGGGGGCGACCGGGGAGCTGTTTTTT.

The chain combines TRBV5-1 with TRBJ2-1; D remains ambiguous. Trimming cost V 2 bases and J 0 bases, with 9 bases left between them. Germline CDR1 reads SGHRS; CDR2 reads YFSETQ. The CDR3 contains 15 residues. CDR3 nucleotide sequence: TGCGCCAGCAGCTTAGCTGATCTCTCCTACAATGAGCAGTTCTTC. Translating it yields CASSLADLSYNEQFF.

The CDR3 nucleotides are TGTGCCAGTAGTATCACCGGGACAGGGGGCAATGAGCAGTTCTTC. This translates into CASSITGTGGNEQFF. The chain has TRBV19 and TRBJ2-1; the match to TRBD1 covers 11 bases. The CDR3 covers 15 residues. Germline values: CDR1 LNHDA, CDR2 SQIVND (reference sequence). The V segment lost 3 bases and the J segment 6 bases; nucleotides outside the gene matches: 4.

This clone was detected only once. V usage is TRBV6-2 or TRBV6-3 and J usage is TRBJ2-3; 9 bases map to TRBD1. With 2 bases clipped from V and 2 bases from J, the junction kept 14 bases outside the gene matches. CDR1 is MNHEY and CDR2 is SVGEGT in the germline V gene. The CDR3 has 19 residues. The CDR3 region has the DNA TGTGCCAGCAGTTACCGGACAGGGGTATCGTCCCGACACACAGATACGCAGTATTTT. The encoded protein is CASSYRTGVSSRHTDTQYF.